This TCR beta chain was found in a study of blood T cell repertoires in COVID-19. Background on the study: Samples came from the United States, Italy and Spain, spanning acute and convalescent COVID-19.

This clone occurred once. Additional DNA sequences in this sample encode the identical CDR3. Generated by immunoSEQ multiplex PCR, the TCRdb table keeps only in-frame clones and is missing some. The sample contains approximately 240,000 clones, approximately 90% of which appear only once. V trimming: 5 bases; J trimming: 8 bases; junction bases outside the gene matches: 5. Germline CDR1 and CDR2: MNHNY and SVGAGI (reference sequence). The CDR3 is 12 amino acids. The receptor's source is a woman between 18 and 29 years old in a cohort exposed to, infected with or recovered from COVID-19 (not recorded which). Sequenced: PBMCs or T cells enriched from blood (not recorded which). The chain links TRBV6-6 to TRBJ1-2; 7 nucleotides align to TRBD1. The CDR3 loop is CASSPTGSGYTF. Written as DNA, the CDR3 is TGTGCCAGCAGTCCGACAGGGAGCGGCTACACCTTC.